The 18 T cell receptor beta chains presented below share a single source sample, sequenced in a study of T cell responses to AZD1222 COVID-19 vaccine. Sequenced by immunoSEQ multiplex PCR; TCRdb stores in-frame clones only, minus some. The data show about 120,000 clones, about 87% seen once. The sample in question was peripheral blood, obtained on day 0 of AZD1222 vaccination. These receptors came from an adult in good health.

The chain recombines TRBV5-8 with TRBJ1-1; D may be TRBD1 (5 bases). This CDR3 has 14 amino acids. Germline V CDR1 and CDR2: SGHTS, YDEGEE. Between the trimmed V and J ends, which lost 2 bases and 3 bases, there was a span of 11 bases. CDR3 coding DNA: TGTGCCAGCAGCTTCCGCAAGGGGTACACTGAAGCTTTCTTT. Translated, it gives CASSFRKGYTEAFF.

The count of this clone is one. This rearrangement joins TRBV28 to TRBJ2-1; 8 positions match TRBD1. Germline lookup yields CDR1 MDHEN and CDR2 SYDVKM. CDR3 length: 14 residues. The junction had 8 bases not matched to a gene; V was cut back by 9 bases and J by 4 bases. The DNA of the CDR3 is TGTGCCAGTCGACAGGGGCTAACTTACAATGAGCAGTTCTTC. Its protein product is CASRQGLTYNEQFF.

This clone was detected once. V usage is TRBV18 and J usage is TRBJ2-5; 7 bases are a match to TRBD1. V was pared by 5 bases and J by 3 bases, with 3 bases of the junction left unmatched. Germline V gene sequence: CDR1 KGHSH, CDR2 LQKENI. The CDR3 is 13 residues long. The CDR3 sequence is CASSEGQEETQYF. The CDR3 region has the DNA TGTGCCAGCTCAGAAGGACAGGAAGAGACCCAGTACTTC. Complete variable domain (other parts from reference TRBV18 and TRBJ2-5): NAGVMQNPRHLVRRRGQEARLRCSPMKGHSHVYWYRQLPEEGLKFMVYLQKENIIDESGMPKERFSAEFPKEGPSILRIQQVVRGDSAAYFCASSEGQEETQYFGPGTRLLVL.

The chain carries TRBV5-5 and TRBJ1-4; possibly TRBD1 for D (5 bases). Germline CDR1 SGHKS, CDR2 YYEKEE (reference sequence). Trimming shortened V by 0 bases and J by 5 bases, and 11 bases separated the two germline ends. The CDR3 sequence is 15 residues long. The DNA for the CDR3 is TGTGCCAGCAGCTTGGTGGTCGCAGGGAATGAAAAACTGTTTTTT. Translated: CASSLVVAGNEKLFF.

The V gene is TRBV24-1, the J gene TRBJ2-1; 7 bases agree with TRBD2. CDR3 size: 16 residues. V shed 3 bases and J 9 bases; nucleotides not matched to a gene: 13. The germline V gene encodes CDR1 KGHDR and CDR2 SFDVKD. The CDR3 is CATSDGDGGTMGEQFF. In nucleotides, the CDR3 is TGTGCCACCAGTGATGGGGATGGGGGGACTATGGGTGAGCAGTTCTTC.

This clone was seen more than once but under ten times. The chain carries TRBV4-1 and TRBJ2-1, with 11 bases fitting TRBD2. The CDR3 spans 17 residues. V shed 3 bases and J 8 bases; nucleotides not matched to a gene: 12. CDR1 is MGHRA and CDR2 is YSYEKL in the germline V gene. The CDR3 sequence is CASSHHGSGGAGDEQFF. The DNA of the CDR3 is TGCGCCAGCAGCCATCATGGTAGCGGGGGGGCTGGCGATGAGCAGTTCTTC.

The V call is TRBV6-5, the J call TRBJ2-7; 10 bases are a match to TRBD2. The CDR3 has 13 amino acids. Unmatched junction bases numbered 7, after V lost 9 bases and J lost 5 bases. Germline V lookup: CDR1 MNHEY, CDR2 SVGAGI. CDR3 nucleotides: TGTGCCAGTACTAGCGGGATAAGTCACGAGCAGTACTTC. Its translation is CASTSGISHEQYF.

The chain employs TRBV5-4 and TRBJ2-1, with 12 bases aligning to TRBD1. The V and J ends lost 0 bases and 8 bases, in that order; junction bases with no gene match: 6. This CDR3 has 16 amino acids. Germline V lookup: CDR1 SGHNT, CDR2 YYREEE (reference sequence). In nucleotides, the CDR3 is TGTGCCAGCAGCTTGGCCGGGACAGGGGGCGCACATGAGCAGTTCTTC. Protein: CASSLAGTGGAHEQFF.

This chain links TRBV13 with TRBJ2-3; TRBD2 might be the D (5 bases). Deletions cut 4 bases from V and 7 bases from J, with 12 bases between. The CDR3 is 13 amino acids. CDR1 is PRHDT, CDR2 FYEKMQ, per germline (reference sequence). The CDR3 coding sequence is TGTGCCAGCAGCTCCCCCGGGGAGCATACGCAGTATTTT. It yields the protein CASSSPGEHTQYF.

The V gene is TRBV18, the J gene TRBJ1-5, with TRBD1 as a possible D gene (5 bases). CDR1 and CDR2 from the germline V gene are KGHSH and LQKENI. The ends were cut back, 5 bases at V and 4 bases at J, with 15 bases in the middle. This CDR3 region has 15 residues. Here the CDR3 DNA reads TGTGCCAGCTCAGACAGTAGATCAGATAATCAGCCCCAGCATTTT. Protein product: CASSDSRSDNQPQHF.

V is TRBV18 and J is TRBJ1-5; the D gene is possibly TRBD1 (5 bases). Germline lookup yields CDR1 KGHSH and CDR2 LQKENI. The V and J ends lost 4 bases and 7 bases respectively, with 14 bases between them. The CDR3 totals 14 residues. CDR3: CASSRAGGKQPQHF. The CDR3 region has the DNA TGTGCCAGCTCACGGGCTGGGGGGAAACAGCCCCAGCATTTT.

The chain combines TRBV19 with TRBJ1-3; no clear D. The CDR3 runs to 15 residues. The ends were cut back, 3 bases at V and 5 bases at J, with 14 bases in the middle. Germline V gives CDR1 LNHDA, CDR2 SQIVND (reference sequence). The CDR3 bases are TGTGCCAGTAGTATGGGTTTGAGGAGGCGAAACACCATATATTTT. This codes for CASSMGLRRRNTIYF.

This chain links TRBV5-1 with TRBJ1-2; no definite D call. The CDR3 covers 13 residues. CDR1 is SGHRS and CDR2 is YFSETQ in the germline V gene. The V and J ends lost 0 bases and 4 bases respectively, with 7 bases between them. This chain's CDR3 is CASSLESSYGYTF. Written as DNA, the CDR3 is TGCGCCAGCAGCTTGGAGTCCAGCTATGGCTACACCTTC. The full variable domain, in which reference TRBV5-1 and TRBJ1-2 provide the parts outside the CDR3, is KAGVTQTPRYLIKTRGQQVTLSCSPISGHRSVSWYQQTPGQGLQFLFEYFSETQRNKGNFPGRFSGRQFSNSRSEMNVSTLELGDSALYLCASSLESSYGYTFGSGTRLTVV.

The CDR3 DNA follows: TGTGCCAGCAGCCAAGCTCAAGACTCAGGGATTAGCGGCTACACCTTC. Translated: CASSQAQDSGISGYTF. The chain couples TRBV3-1 (or the pseudogene TRBV3-2) to TRBJ1-2; a possible D gene is TRBD1 (5 bases). CDR1 LGHDT and CDR2 YNNKEL come from the germline V gene (reference sequence). The V end lost 1 base, the J end lost 8 bases, and 20 bases lay between the germline ends. The CDR3 runs 16 residues.

This sequence joins TRBV2 and TRBJ2-3, with 8 bases that match TRBD1. This CDR3 is 14 amino acids long. Losses at the gene ends were 7 bases for V and 6 bases for J; bases not matched to a gene: 9. Germline-derived CDR1 and CDR2 are SNHLY and FYNNEI. The CDR3 loop reads CASMLLRQGDTQYF. In DNA, the CDR3 is TGTGCCAGCATGCTACTACGACAGGGGGATACGCAGTATTTT.

V and J are TRBV2 and TRBJ2-1; no definite D call. The CDR3 is made up of 11 amino acids. Germline V gene sequence: CDR1 SNHLY, CDR2 FYNNEI. Trimming took off 6 bases at V and 10 bases at J, with 10 bases between the two ends. This CDR3 is CASSLVEEQFF. CDR3 nucleotides: TGTGCCAGCAGCTTAGTCGAGGAGCAGTTCTTC.

This chain's CDR3 is CASSSGMAARTDTQYF. DNA for the CDR3: TGTGCCAGCAGCTCAGGAATGGCCGCCCGCACAGATACGCAGTATTTT. The chain has TRBV11-2 and TRBJ2-3; D not certain. Between the trimmed V and J ends, which lost 4 bases and 1 base, there was a span of 15 bases. CDR1 and CDR2 from the germline V gene are SGHAT and FQNNGV. The CDR3 is 16 amino acids.

This clone was recorded a few times. V usage is TRBV19 and J usage is TRBJ2-2; 12 nucleotides match TRBD1. V trimming: 4 bases; J trimming: 5 bases; junction bases outside the gene matches: 5. The CDR3 spans 16 residues. Germline V gene sequence: CDR1 LNHDA, CDR2 SQIVND (reference sequence). CDR3 sequence (DNA): TGTGCCAGTAGTAAGGGACAGGGGGCGGGGACCGGGGAGCTGTTTTTT. This encodes CASSKGQGAGTGELFF.